The entry that follows covers one T cell receptor beta chain sequence. The antigen remains unidentified. One base away lies a much larger clone, so this may be a sequencing read error. These data are taken from a study of T cells generated in artificial thymic organoids. Semi-nested PCR with reverse primers in the TRAC or TRBC constant regions amplified each chain separately. Between about 3 and 500 ng total RNA went into cDNA synthesis. TCRdb called the 5' RACE reads again in MiXCR, with one record for every CDR3 protein. The sample shows some 5,900 distinct CDR3 sequences, around 30% of them seen only once. Notes on the study in general: TCR diversity of organoid-derived CD8 single positive cells matched thymic and naive blood cells.

This receptor was taken from a human donor who gave cord blood stem cells for thymic organoid culture, a cardiac surgery patient who gave postnatal thymus, or a blood donor (not recorded which). Sequencing input: naive CD8+ T cells from blood. The subset denotes: CD3+TCRalphabeta+CD8SP T cells; for blood, CD45RO-CCR7+ naive CD8+ T cells.

CDR3 amino acids: CSVGTVNTGELFF. CDR3 DNA sequence: TGCAGCGTTGGGACGGTGAACACCGGGGAGCTGTTTTTT. The rearrangement uses TRBV29-1 and TRBJ2-2; no reliable D call. CDR1 is SQVTM, CDR2 ANQGSEA, per germline. V was pared by 4 bases and J by 1 base, with 7 bases between. This CDR3 contains 13 residues.